A single sample is the source of the 20 T cell receptor beta chains below, sequenced in a study of monozygotic twins with inflammatory bowel disease. From its re-call of the 5' RACE reads, TCRdb lists each CDR3 protein once, without DNA. The table gives 400,000 to 500,000 distinct CDR3 sequences; the top ten clones make up about 2.3% of it. Sequencing was done on a sample of blood. The receptor set was obtained from a human donor with ulcerative colitis or Crohn's disease, or a healthy co-twin of an affected twin (not recorded which).

The V gene is TRBV2, the J gene TRBJ2-3; TCRdb proposes TRBD2, but this gene call is untestable without DNA. The V gene's germline CDR1 is SNHLY and CDR2 FYNNEI. The CDR3 is 14 amino acids. The CDR3 reads CASSVTRGEDTQYF.

The chain uses TRBV27 and TRBJ2-5; TCRdb names TRBD1, which stays unverified in the absence of DNA. From germline, CDR1 is MNHEY and CDR2 SMNVEV (reference sequence). This CDR3 spans 15 amino acids. The CDR3 loop is CASSLRQEHQETQYF.

This sequence joins TRBV7-2 and TRBJ2-3; TCRdb's D gene call, TRBD1, goes unchecked for lack of DNA. There are 16 residues in the CDR3. Germline CDR1 and CDR2: SGHTA and FQGNSA. This CDR3 reads CASSLAGGASTDTQYF.

The J gene is TRBJ2-1, the V gene TRBV20-1; TCRdb outputs TRBD2, but without DNA this stays unchecked. The CDR3 is 15 residues long. Looked up from germline, CDR1 is DFQATT and CDR2 is SNEGSKA (reference sequence). The CDR3 sequence is CSAGSGGAPGDEQFF.

The V call is TRBV5-1, the J call TRBJ2-5; with no DNA, the TCRdb D assignment of TRBD1 cannot be verified. Germline V gene data show CDR1 as SGHRS and CDR2 as YFSETQ. The CDR3 is 14 residues long. CDR3: CASSPSTGSETQYF.

The chain joins TRBV20-1 to TRBJ2-7. Per the germline V gene, CDR1 is DFQATT and CDR2 is SNEGSKA (reference sequence). This CDR3 comprises 12 residues. CDR3 residues: CSARRGTDEQYF.

V gene TRBV30 combines with J gene TRBJ1-2. Per the germline V gene, CDR1 is GTSNPN and CDR2 is SVGIG (reference sequence). The CDR3 runs 11 residues. The CDR3 sequence: CAWRSGYGYTF.

V gene TRBV7-9 combines with J gene TRBJ2-2. This CDR3 contains 16 residues. Germline-derived CDR1 and CDR2 are SEHNR and FQNEAQ (reference sequence). The CDR3 reads CASSLGMGANTGELFF.

The V gene is TRBV5-4, the J gene TRBJ2-4. Germline V gene lookup returns CDR1 SGHNT and CDR2 YYREEE (reference sequence). The CDR3 has 15 amino acids. The CDR3 here is CASSLDPARQNIQYF.

This rearrangement joins TRBV19 to TRBJ2-2; TCRdb picks TRBD1, but there is no DNA to check that call. CDR1 and CDR2 (germline): LNHDA, SQIVND (reference sequence). This CDR3 contains 15 residues. The CDR3 spells CASGRGGVGTGELFF.

The chain has TRBV6-5 and TRBJ2-4; TCRdb outputs TRBD2, but without DNA this stays unchecked. Germline loops: CDR1 MNHEY, CDR2 SVGAGI. The CDR3 contains 16 residues. CDR3: CASSYSLSGRRNIQYF.

The V call is TRBV19, the J call TRBJ2-1; TCRdb lists TRBD2, though no DNA is available to test this call. CDR3 size: 19 residues. The germline V gene has CDR1 LNHDA and CDR2 SQIVND (reference sequence). CDR3 protein: CASSQDRAYSGRSYNEQFF.

The rearrangement links TRBV7-2 to TRBJ2-5; TCRdb returns TRBD1, unconfirmable since there is no DNA. The CDR3 sequence is 16 residues long. Germline V gene lookup returns CDR1 SGHTA and CDR2 FQGNSA. The CDR3 protein is CASNLAGGPLQETQYF.

V and J are TRBV5-4 and TRBJ2-7; TCRdb reports TRBD1, a call that lacks DNA to check it against. This CDR3 contains 13 residues. Germline CDR1 reads SGHNT; CDR2 reads YYREEE (reference sequence). CDR3 sequence reads: CASSAGQVYEQYF.

The V and J genes are TRBV4-3 and TRBJ2-3; TCRdb gives TRBD2 as the D gene, but with no DNA this cannot be confirmed. The CDR3 consists of 18 residues. Germline CDR1 LGHNA, CDR2 YSLEER. The CDR3 reads CASSQEGGVAGSTDTQYF.

This sequence joins TRBV7-3 and TRBJ2-2; TCRdb calls TRBD1, which cannot be checked without DNA. Germline V gives CDR1 SGHTA, CDR2 FQGTGA. The CDR3 totals 19 residues. The CDR3: CASSLTGTRVVPNTGELFF.

The chain couples TRBV2 to TRBJ1-4; TCRdb designates TRBD1, a call that cannot be tested without DNA. The germline V gene encodes CDR1 SNHLY and CDR2 FYNNEI. The CDR3 is 15 amino acids. CDR3 protein: CASSEGGLPNEKLFF.

This sequence joins TRBV7-6 and TRBJ2-3; the D call from TCRdb, TRBD2, cannot be confirmed without DNA. CDR1 SGHVS and CDR2 FNYEAQ come from the germline V gene. CDR3 size: 16 residues. CDR3 amino acids: CASSLVTGRGSDTQYF.

The chain joins TRBV7-6 to TRBJ2-1; TCRdb's assignment of TRBD2 cannot be checked, as there is no DNA. Germline lookup yields CDR1 SGHVS and CDR2 FNYEAQ. This CDR3 has 17 amino acids. CDR3: CASSSWEWTSGNYEQFF.

The chain has TRBV6-2 or TRBV6-3 and TRBJ2-1; TCRdb's assignment of TRBD2 cannot be checked, as there is no DNA. Germline V gives CDR1 MNHEY, CDR2 SVGEGT. This CDR3 comprises 18 residues. CDR3 region: CASSYSASGTSGRGEQFF.